This TCR beta chain was documented in a study of PD-1 blockade in classical Hodgkin lymphoma. CDR1 and CDR2 (germline): MNHEY, SVGAGI. CDR3 length equals 14 residues. Between the trimmed V and J ends, which lost 4 bases and 2 bases, there was a span of 11 bases. The data were produced by immunoSEQ multiplex PCR, yet TCRdb's version contains in-frame clones alone and is incomplete. The repertoire has approximately 96,000 clones, roughly 91% of them found once; the top ten carry just under 2%. Time point described: cycle 4 day 1 (C4D1), after about 6 weeks of nivolumab. In every patient, relapse followed autologous stem cell transplantation, while exposure to brentuximab vedotin differed. In this sample, this clone turned up once.

The V call is TRBV6-5, the J call TRBJ1-1, with TRBD1 as a possible D gene (5 bases). The source is a human donor with classical Hodgkin lymphoma. Sequenced material: peripheral blood mononuclear cells (PBMCs), taken before the fourth cycle of nivolumab. CDR3 in amino acids: CASSFQGRNTEAFF. In DNA, the CDR3 is TGTGCCAGCAGTTTCCAGGGTAGAAACACTGAAGCTTTCTTT.